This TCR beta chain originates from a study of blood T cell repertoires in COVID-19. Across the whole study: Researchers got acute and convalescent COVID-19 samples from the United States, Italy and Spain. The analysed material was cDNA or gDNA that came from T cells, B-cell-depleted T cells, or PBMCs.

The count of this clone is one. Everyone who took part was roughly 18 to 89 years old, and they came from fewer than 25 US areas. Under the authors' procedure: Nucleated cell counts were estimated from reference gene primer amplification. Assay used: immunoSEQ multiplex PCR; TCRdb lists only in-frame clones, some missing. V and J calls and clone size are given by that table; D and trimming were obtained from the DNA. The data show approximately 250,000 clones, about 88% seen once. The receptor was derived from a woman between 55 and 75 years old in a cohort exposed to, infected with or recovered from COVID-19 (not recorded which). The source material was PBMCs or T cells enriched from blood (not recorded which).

The CDR3 sequence: CASSLGPSSDEQFF. CDR3 DNA: TGCGCCAGCAGCTTGGGGCCTTCGAGCGATGAGCAGTTCTTC. This chain uses TRBV5-1 with TRBJ2-1; D call uncertain. In germline, CDR1 is SGHRS, CDR2 YFSETQ. Trimming took 0 bases from V and 8 from J, leaving 12 bases between them. The CDR3 length is 14 residues. Using reference TRBV5-1 and TRBJ2-1 for the parts outside the CDR3, the full variable domain is KAGVTQTPRYLIKTRGQQVTLSCSPISGHRSVSWYQQTPGQGLQFLFEYFSETQRNKGNFPGRFSGRQFSNSRSEMNVSTLELGDSALYLCASSLGPSSDEQFFGPGTRLTVL.